This T cell receptor beta chain was documented in a study of T cell clonotyping in hematopoietic cell transplantation. Whole-study results and caveats: Without cell sorting, CD4 versus CD8 contributions remain unresolved.

The ends were cut back, 3 bases at V and 6 bases at J, with 9 bases in the middle. In germline, CDR1 is SGHTA, CDR2 FQGTGA. This CDR3 region has 12 residues. Sequencing used immunoSEQ multiplex PCR; TCRdb keeps in-frame clones, though not all of them. This sample has a few thousand clones, with roughly 90% found just once. On this clone itself: Its specificity is unknown.

The sample in question was peripheral blood mononuclear cells, obtained 100 days after allogeneic stem cell transplant. V and J are TRBV7-3 and TRBJ2-7; D call uncertain. The clonotype was recovered from an older male patient who had an allogeneic stem cell transplant from an unrelated donor, so T cells may come from the graft donor. Some clones in this sample may be carry-over from other donors' samples. CDR3 in DNA: TGTGCCAGCAGCTTCGGTGGTTCCGAGCAGTACTTC. Protein sequence: CASSFGGSEQYF.